This is a list of T cell receptor beta chains from one sample in a study of T cell changes during pregnancy in multiple sclerosis. Profiled with immunoSEQ multiplex PCR; TCRdb holds only in-frame clones, not every one. Of 30,000 to 40,000 clones detected, approximately 90% appear once; the ten largest clones hold approximately 0.6%. The sequenced sample was CD4+ T cells from peripheral blood mononuclear cells, obtained before pregnancy. The receptors shown here come from a female donor with multiple sclerosis, enrolled in a pregnancy study. Both conserved end residues are part of each CDR3. D genes are given only for firm matches. Expanded clones get a size class; other rows say once, few or many, or leave the size out.

clone_size	j_call	v_call	d_call	cdr3_length	cdr3_nt	cdr3_aa
.	TRBJ1-2	TRBV6-5	TRBD1	13	TGTGCCAGCAGCCTCGACAGGGAATATGGCTACACCTTC	CASSLDREYGYTF
.	TRBJ1-1	TRBV7-3	TRBD1	14	TGTGCCAGCAGCCAGTCAGGGGGCAACACTGAAGCTTTCTTT	CASSQSGGNTEAFF
.	TRBJ2-3	TRBV12-5	.	18	TGTGCTAGTGGTTTGGTTCTGGATGGACAGACTAGCACAGATACGCAGTATTTT	CASGLVLDGQTSTDTQYF
.	TRBJ2-1	TRBV30	TRBD2	16	TGTGCCTGGACCCTCGGGACTAGCGGGGGAGAGAATGAGCAGTTCTTC	CAWTLGTSGGENEQFF
.	TRBJ1-5	TRBV7-2	.	19	TGTGCCAGCAGCTTAAGGAGGGGCAGGTTCGGCCATAGCAATCAGCCCCAGCATTTT	CASSLRRGRFGHSNQPQHF
.	TRBJ2-7	TRBV7-9	TRBD2	14	TGTGCCAGCAGGTCCGGGACTTCCGCGGGAGGGCAGTACTTC	CASRSGTSAGGQYF
few	TRBJ2-4	TRBV5-1	TRBD2	18	TGCGCCAGCAGCATCGGACTAGCGGGGGCCCTAGCCAAAAACATTCAGTACTTC	CASSIGLAGALAKNIQYF
.	TRBJ2-1	TRBV18	.	15	TGTGCCAGCTCACCACGGAGGGCCCTGGACAATGAGCAGTTCTTC	CASSPRRALDNEQFF
.	TRBJ2-3	TRBV18	.	13	TGTGCCAGCTCACCTCCTTCCTTAGATACGCAGTATTTT	CASSPPSLDTQYF
.	TRBJ2-5	TRBV28	.	14	TGTGCCAGCAGTTTAACTCCTTACCAAGAGACCCAGTACTTC	CASSLTPYQETQYF
.	TRBJ1-4	TRBV9	.	16	TGTGCCAGCAGCGATGCCCGGACCCACGGGAGGGAAAAACTGTTTTTT	CASSDARTHGREKLFF
.	TRBJ2-7	TRBV6-5	TRBD2	13	TGTGCCAGCAGTCGGGAGGAGGGGATCAAGCAGTACTTC	CASSREEGIKQYF
once	TRBJ1-4	TRBV5-1	TRBD1	15	TGCGCCAGCAGCTTCAGGACAGGGGGAGGTGAAAAACTGTTTTTT	CASSFRTGGGEKLFF
.	TRBJ1-6	TRBV9	TRBD1	13	TGTGCCAGCAGCGCTGGACAGGGGACACCCCTCCACTTT	CASSAGQGTPLHF
.	TRBJ1-4	TRBV5-1	TRBD1	15	TGCGCCAGCAGCCCTGGACAGGGTGTTAATGAAAAACTGTTTTTT	CASSPGQGVNEKLFF
.	TRBJ1-1	TRBV27	.	15	TGTGCCAGCAGCCCGGGTTGGGGGGGGCTCACTGAAGCTTTCTTT	CASSPGWGGLTEAFF
.	TRBJ1-1	TRBV2	.	17	TGTGCCAGCAGTGATATAGGGGCGGGAGTGATGAACACTGAAGCTTTCTTT	CASSDIGAGVMNTEAFF
.	TRBJ2-7	TRBV19	.	13	TGTGCCAGTAGTCGACAGATATTCTACGAGCAGTACTTC	CASSRQIFYEQYF